This T cell receptor (beta chain) was recovered during a study of cytomegalovirus exposure and HLA in healthy donors. Overall study findings and caveats: A few of the chains that were CMV-associated were confirmed in vitro to be specific for CMV antigens. Prediction of most subjects' HLA-A and HLA-B alleles by TCR beta sequences was reportedly accurate. Excluded: some indistinguishable V segments such as TRBV6-2 and TRBV6-3. A later analysis associated roughly 15,000 TCR beta sequences with HLA alleles at a 0.05 false discovery rate.

The CDR3 has 16 amino acids. The germline V gene has CDR1 MGHRA and CDR2 YSYEKL. The V gene lost 0 bases and the J gene lost 2 bases, with 11 bases spanning the gap. In the PCR, 60 Vbeta and 13 Jbeta primers were used. The assay was immunoSEQ multiplex PCR, and TCRdb's table has in-frame clones only and misses some. The table counts about 67,000 clones; under 7% lies in the top ten. A word on this clone: What it binds is not known.

Sequencing input: PBMCs. This clonotype originated in a man aged 25 to 45 in good health and CMV-seropositive. The chain has TRBV4-1 and TRBJ1-5, with D perhaps matching TRBD1 (6 bases). In nucleotides, the CDR3 is TGCGCCAGCAGCCAAGAGGGGGGGGGCCGCAATCAGCCCCAGCATTTT. Amino acids: CASSQEGGGRNQPQHF.